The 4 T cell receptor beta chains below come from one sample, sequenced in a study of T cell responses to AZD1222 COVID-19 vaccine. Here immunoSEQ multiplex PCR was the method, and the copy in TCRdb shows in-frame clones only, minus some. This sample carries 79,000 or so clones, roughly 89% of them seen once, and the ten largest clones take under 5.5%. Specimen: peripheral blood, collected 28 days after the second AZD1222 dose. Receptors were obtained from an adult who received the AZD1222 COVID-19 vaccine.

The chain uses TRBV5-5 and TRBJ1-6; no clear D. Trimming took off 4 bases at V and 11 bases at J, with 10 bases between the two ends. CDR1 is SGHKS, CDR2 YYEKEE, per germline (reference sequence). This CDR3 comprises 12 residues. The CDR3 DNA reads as TGTGCCAGCAGCGTAACACTGCCACCCCTCCACTTT. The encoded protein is CASSVTLPPLHF.

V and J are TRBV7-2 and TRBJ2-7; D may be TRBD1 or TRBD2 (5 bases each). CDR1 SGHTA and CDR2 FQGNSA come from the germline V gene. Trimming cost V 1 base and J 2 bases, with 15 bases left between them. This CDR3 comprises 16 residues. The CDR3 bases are TGTGCCAGCAGCTTAGGAGGCGAGGGGTTCCCCTACGAGCAGTACTTC. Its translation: CASSLGGEGFPYEQYF.

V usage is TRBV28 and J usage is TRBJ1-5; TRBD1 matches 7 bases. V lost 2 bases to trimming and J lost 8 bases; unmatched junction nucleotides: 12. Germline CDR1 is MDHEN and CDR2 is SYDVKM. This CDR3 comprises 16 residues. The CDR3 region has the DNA TGTGCCAGCAGTTTAGAGGGTCTAGGGGGCAGGAAGCCCCAGCATTTT. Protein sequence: CASSLEGLGGRKPQHF.

CDR3: CAARRDSGGVEQFF. The CDR3 nucleotides read TGTGCCGCCCGACGGGATTCCGGGGGAGTTGAGCAGTTCTTC. V usage is TRBV28 and J usage is TRBJ2-1, with D maybe TRBD2 (6 bases). Per germline, CDR1 MDHEN and CDR2 SYDVKM. This CDR3 has 14 residues. The V end was cut by 11 bases, the J end by 9 bases, with 23 bases between. Using reference TRBV28 and TRBJ2-1 for the parts outside the CDR3, the full variable domain is DVKVTQSSRYLVKRTGEKVFLECVQDMDHENMFWYRQDPGLGLRLIYFSYDVKMKEKGDIPEGYSVSREKKERFSLILESASTNQTSMYLCAARRDSGGVEQFFGPGTRLTVL.